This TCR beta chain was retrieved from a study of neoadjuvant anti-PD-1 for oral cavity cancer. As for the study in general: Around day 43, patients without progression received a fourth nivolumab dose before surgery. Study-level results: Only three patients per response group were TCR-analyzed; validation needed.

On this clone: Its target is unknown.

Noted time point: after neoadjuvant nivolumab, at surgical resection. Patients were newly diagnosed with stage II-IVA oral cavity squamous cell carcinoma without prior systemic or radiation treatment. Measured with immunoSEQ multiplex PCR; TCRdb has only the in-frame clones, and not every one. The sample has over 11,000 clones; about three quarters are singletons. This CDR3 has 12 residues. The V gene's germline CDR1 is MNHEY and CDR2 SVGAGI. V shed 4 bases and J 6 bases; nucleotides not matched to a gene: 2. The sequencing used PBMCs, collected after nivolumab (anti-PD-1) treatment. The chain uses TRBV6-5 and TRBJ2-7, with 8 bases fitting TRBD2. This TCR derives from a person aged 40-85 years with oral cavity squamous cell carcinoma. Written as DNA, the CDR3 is TGTGCCAGCAGTTCGGGGGGGAGCGAGCAGTACTTC. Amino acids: CASSSGGSEQYF.